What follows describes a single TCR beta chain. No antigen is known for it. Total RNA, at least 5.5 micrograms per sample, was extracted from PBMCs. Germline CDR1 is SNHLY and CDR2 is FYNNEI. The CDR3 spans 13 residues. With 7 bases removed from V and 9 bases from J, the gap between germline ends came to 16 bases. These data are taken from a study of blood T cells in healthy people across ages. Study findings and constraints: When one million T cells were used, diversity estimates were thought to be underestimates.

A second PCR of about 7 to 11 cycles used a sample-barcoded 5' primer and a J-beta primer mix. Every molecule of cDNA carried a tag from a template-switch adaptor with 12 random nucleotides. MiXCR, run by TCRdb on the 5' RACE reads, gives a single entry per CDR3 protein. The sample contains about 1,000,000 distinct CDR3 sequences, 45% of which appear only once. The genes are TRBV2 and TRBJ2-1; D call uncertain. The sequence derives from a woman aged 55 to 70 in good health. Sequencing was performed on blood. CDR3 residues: CASNRNYLSEQFF. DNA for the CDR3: TGTGCCAGCAACCGAAACTATTTAAGTGAGCAGTTCTTC.